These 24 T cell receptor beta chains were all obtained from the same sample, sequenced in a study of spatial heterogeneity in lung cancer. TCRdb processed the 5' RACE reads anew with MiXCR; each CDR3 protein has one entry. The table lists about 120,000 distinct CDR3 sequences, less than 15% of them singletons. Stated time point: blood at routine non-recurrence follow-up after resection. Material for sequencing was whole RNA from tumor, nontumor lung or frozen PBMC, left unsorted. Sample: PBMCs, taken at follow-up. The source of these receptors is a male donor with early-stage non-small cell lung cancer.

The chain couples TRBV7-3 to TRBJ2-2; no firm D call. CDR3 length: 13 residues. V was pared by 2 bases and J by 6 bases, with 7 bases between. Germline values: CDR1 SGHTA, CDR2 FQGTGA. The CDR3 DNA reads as TGTGCCAGCAGCTTAGGCTGGGCCGGGGAGCTGTTTTTT. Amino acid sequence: CASSLGWAGELFF.

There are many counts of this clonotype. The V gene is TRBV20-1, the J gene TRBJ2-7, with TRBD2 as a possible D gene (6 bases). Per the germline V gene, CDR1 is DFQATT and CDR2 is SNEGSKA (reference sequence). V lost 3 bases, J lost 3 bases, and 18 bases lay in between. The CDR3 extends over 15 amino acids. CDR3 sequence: CSASPARGVIYEQYF. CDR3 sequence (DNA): TGCAGTGCTAGTCCCGCGCGCGGGGTCATCTACGAGCAGTACTTC.

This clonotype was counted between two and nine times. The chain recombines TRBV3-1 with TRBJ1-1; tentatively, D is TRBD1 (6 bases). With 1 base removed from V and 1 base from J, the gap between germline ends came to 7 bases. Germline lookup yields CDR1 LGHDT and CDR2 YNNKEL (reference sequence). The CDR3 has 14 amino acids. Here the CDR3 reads CASSQVQGNTEAFF. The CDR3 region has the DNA TGTGCCAGCAGCCAAGTACAGGGGAACACTGAAGCTTTCTTT.

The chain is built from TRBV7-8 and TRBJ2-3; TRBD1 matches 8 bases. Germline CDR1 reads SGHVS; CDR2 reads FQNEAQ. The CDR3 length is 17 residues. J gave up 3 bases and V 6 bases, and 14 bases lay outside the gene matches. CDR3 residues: CASRKHDRGFATDTQYF. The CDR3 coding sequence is TGTGCCAGCAGAAAACACGACAGGGGTTTTGCTACAGATACGCAGTATTTT.

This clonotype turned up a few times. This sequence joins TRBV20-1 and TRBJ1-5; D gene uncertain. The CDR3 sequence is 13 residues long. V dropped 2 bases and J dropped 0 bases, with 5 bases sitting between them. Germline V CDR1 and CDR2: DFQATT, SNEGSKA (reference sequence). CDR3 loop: CSARWDSNQPQHF. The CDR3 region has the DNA TGCAGTGCTAGATGGGATAGCAATCAGCCCCAGCATTTT.

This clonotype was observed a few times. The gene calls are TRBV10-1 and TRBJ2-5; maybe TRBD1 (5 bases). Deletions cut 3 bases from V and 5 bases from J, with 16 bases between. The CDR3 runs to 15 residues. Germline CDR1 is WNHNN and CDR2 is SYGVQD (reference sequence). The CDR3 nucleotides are TGCGCCAGCAGTGATGGCCAGGGCAGGGCGGAGACCCAGTACTTC. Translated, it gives CASSDGQGRAETQYF.

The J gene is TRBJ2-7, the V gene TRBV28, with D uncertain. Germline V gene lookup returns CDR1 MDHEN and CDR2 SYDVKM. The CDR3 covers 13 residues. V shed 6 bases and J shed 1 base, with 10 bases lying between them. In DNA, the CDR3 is TGTGCCAGCAGCCTCCGATTTTCCTACGAGCAGTACTTC. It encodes CASSLRFSYEQYF.

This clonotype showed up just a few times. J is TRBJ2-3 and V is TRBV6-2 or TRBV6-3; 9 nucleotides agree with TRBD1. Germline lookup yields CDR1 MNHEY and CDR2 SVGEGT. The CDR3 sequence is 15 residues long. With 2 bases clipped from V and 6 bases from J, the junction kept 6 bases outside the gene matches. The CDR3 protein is CASSYGTGRTDTQYF. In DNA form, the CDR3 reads TGTGCCAGCAGTTACGGGACAGGGAGAACGGATACGCAGTATTTT.

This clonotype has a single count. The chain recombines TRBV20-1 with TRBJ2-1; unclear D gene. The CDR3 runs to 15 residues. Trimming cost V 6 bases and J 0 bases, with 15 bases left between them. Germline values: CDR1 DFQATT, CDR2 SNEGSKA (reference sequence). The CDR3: CSAIRVLSSYNEQFF. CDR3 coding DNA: TGCAGTGCCATCCGGGTACTAAGCTCCTACAATGAGCAGTTCTTC.

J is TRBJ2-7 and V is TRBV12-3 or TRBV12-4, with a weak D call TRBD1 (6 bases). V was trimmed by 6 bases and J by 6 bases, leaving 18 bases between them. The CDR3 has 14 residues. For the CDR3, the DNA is TGTGCCAGCAGCCAGACAGGACCCCCAGGCGAGCAGTACTTC. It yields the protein CASSQTGPPGEQYF.

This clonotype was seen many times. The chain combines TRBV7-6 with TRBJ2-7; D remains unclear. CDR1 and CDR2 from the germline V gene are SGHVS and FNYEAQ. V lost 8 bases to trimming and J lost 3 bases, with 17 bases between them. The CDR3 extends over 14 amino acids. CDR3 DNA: TGTGCCAGCCAAATGCAGCCTTTAGTCTACGAGCAGTACTTC. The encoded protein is CASQMQPLVYEQYF.

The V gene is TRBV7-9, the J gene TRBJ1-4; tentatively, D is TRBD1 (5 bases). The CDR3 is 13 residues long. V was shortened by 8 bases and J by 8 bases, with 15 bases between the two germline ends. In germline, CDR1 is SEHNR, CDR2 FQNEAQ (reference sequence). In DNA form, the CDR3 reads TGTGCCAGCTACGAGCTTAGGACAGAAAAACTGTTTTTT. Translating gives CASYELRTEKLFF.

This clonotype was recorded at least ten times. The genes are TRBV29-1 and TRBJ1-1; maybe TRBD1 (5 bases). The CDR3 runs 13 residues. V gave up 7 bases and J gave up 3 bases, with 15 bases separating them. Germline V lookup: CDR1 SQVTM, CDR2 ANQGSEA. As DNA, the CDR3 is TGCAGCGCTGCCGAGGGGCGATACACTGAAGCTTTCTTT. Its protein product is CSAAEGRYTEAFF. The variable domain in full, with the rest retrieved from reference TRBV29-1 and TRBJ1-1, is SAVISQKPSRDICQRGTSLTIQCQVDSQVTMMFWYRQQPGQSLTLIATANQGSEATYESGFVIDKFPISRPNLTFSTLTVSNMSPEDSSIYLCSAAEGRYTEAFFGQGTRLTVV.

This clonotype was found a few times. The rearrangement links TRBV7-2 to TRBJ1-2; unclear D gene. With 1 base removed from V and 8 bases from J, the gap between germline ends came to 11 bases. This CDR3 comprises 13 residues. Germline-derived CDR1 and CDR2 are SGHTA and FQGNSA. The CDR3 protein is CASSLGGSGGYTF. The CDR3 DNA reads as TGTGCCAGCAGCTTAGGAGGCAGCGGGGGCTACACCTTC.

CDR3 nucleotide sequence: TGCGCCAGCACCCGGGGCAGTTTTAGCTCTGGAAACACCATATATTTT. Protein product: CASTRGSFSSGNTIYF. The chain is built from TRBV5-1 and TRBJ1-3, with a tentative D call TRBD1 (5 bases). The CDR3 covers 16 residues. V dropped 6 bases and J dropped 0 bases, with 16 bases sitting between them. Germline V gives CDR1 SGHRS, CDR2 YFSETQ.

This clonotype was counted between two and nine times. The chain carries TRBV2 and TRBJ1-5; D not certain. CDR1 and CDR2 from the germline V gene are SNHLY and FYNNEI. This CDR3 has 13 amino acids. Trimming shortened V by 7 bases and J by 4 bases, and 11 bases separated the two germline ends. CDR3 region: CASKRYGNQPQHF. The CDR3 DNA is TGTGCCAGCAAAAGATACGGGAATCAGCCCCAGCATTTT.

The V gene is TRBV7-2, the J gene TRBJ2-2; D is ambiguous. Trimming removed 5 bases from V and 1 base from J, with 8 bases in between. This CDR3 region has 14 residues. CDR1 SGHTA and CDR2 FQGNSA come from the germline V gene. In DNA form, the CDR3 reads TGTGCCAGCAGCCCCCTGGAGAACACCGGGGAGCTGTTTTTT. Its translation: CASSPLENTGELFF.

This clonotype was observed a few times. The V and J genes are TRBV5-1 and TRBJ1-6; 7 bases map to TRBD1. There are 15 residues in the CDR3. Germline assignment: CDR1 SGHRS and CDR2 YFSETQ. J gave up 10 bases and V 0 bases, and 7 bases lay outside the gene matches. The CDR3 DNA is TGCGCCAGCAGCTTGGTAAAGGGGGCCGGGTCACCCCTCCACTTT. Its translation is CASSLVKGAGSPLHF.

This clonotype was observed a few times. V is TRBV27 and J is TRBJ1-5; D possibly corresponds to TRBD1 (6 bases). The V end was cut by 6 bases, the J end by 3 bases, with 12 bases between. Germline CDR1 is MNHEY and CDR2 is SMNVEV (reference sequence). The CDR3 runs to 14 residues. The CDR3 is CASRRDTYNQPQHF. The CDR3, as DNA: TGTGCCAGCAGGAGGGACACTTACAATCAGCCCCAGCATTTT.

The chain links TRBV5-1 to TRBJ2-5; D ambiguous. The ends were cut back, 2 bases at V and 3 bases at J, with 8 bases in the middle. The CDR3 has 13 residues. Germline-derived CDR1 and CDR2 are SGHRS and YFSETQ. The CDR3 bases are TGCGCCAGCAGCTTCCAGGTCGAAGAGACCCAGTACTTC. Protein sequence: CASSFQVEETQYF.

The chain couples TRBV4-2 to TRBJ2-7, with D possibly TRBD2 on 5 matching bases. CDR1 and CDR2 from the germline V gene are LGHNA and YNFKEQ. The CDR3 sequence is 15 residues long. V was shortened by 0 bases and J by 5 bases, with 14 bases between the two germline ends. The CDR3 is CASSQDIRPGNEQYF. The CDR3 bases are TGTGCCAGCAGCCAAGATATCCGACCCGGGAACGAGCAGTACTTC.

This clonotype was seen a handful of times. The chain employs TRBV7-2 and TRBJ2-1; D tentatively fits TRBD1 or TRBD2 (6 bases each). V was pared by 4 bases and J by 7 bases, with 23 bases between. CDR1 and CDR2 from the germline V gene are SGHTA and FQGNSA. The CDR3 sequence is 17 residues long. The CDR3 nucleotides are TGTGCCAGCAGCTATTATTCTCTCGGGGGCCACTTGAATGAGCAGTTCTTC. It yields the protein CASSYYSLGGHLNEQFF.

CDR3 coding DNA: TGCGCCAGCAGCCCGCGAACTAGCGGGGGGGCCTCCGGGGAGCTGTTTTTT. Amino acid sequence: CASSPRTSGGASGELFF. J is TRBJ2-2 and V is TRBV4-3; 13 bases line up with TRBD2. Germline loops: CDR1 LGHNA, CDR2 YSLEER. The ends lost 4 bases at V and 6 bases at J; junction bases unmatched: 8. The CDR3 has 17 amino acids.

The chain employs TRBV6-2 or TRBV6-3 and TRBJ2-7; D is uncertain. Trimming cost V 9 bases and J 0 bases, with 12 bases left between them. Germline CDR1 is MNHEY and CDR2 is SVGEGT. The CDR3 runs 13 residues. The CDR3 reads CASSVLFSYEQYF. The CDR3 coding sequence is TGTGCCAGTTCCGTCTTATTCTCCTACGAGCAGTACTTC.